This T cell receptor beta chain was captured by sequencing in a study of response to subunit inactivated influenza vaccine. Whole-study findings and limits: With each seasonal influenza vaccination, the authors suggested, few new T cells are recruited.

This clonotype was recorded a few times. As yet, its antigen is unknown. The germline CDR1 and CDR2 sequences are SGHAT and FQNNGV. Trimming pared 1 base from V and 11 bases from J, leaving 17 bases between. The CDR3 consists of 15 residues. MiXCR, run by TCRdb on the RT-PCR reads, gives a single entry per CDR3 protein. The sample holds more than 550,000 distinct CDR3 sequences, about 11% seen once. This sample also belongs to another study, concerning T cells expressing NK-cell markers. That report notes: The authors made TCR beta cDNA libraries by 5'RACE template switching. This switching added a universal primer site and UMIs. In sorted CD3+CD56+NKG2C+, CD3+CD56+NKG2C- and CD3+CD56-NKG2C+ T cells, TCR beta repertoires were obtained. HCMV serostatus: seven of eight sequenced donors positive, one negative. The study did not resolve the HCMV specificity of expanded NKG2C+ T cell clones.

The sequenced sample was PBMCs from blood, obtained on the day of vaccination. This chain uses TRBV11-2 with TRBJ2-2; D may be TRBD1 or TRBD2 (6 bases each). This clonotype was sampled from a man in his forties or fifties who received an inactivated influenza vaccine. The DNA for the CDR3 is TGTGCCAGCAGCTTAGTCCGGGGGCGCGAGGCAGAGCTGTTTTTT. It translates to CASSLVRGREAELFF. The variable domain in full, completed from reference TRBV11-2 and TRBJ2-2, reads EAGVAQSPRYKIIEKRQSVAFWCNPISGHATLYWYQQILGQGPKLLIQFQNNGVVDDSQLPKDRFSAERLKGVDSTLKIQPAKLEDSAVYLCASSLVRGREAELFFGEGSRLTVL.